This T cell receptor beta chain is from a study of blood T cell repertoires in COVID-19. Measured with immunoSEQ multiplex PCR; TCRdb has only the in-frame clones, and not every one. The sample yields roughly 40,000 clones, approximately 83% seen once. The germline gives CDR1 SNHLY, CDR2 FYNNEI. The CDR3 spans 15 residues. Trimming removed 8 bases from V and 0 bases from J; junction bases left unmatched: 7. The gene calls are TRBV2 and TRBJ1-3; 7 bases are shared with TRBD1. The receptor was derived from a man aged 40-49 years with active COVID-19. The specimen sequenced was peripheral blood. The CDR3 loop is CASSRQGHSGNTIYF. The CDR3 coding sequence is TGTGCCAGCTCTAGACAGGGCCACTCTGGAAACACCATATATTTT. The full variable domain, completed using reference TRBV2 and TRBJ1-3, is EPEVTQTPSHQVTQMGQEVILRCVPISNHLYFYWYRQILGQKVEFLVSFYNNEISEKSEIFDDQFSVERPDGSNFTLKIRSTKLEDSAMYFCASSRQGHSGNTIYFGEGSWLTVV.